These 9 T cell receptor beta chains came from one sample sequenced in a study of blood T cell repertoires in COVID-19. Sequencing used immunoSEQ multiplex PCR; TCRdb keeps in-frame clones, though not all of them. The top ten clones hold around 3% of a sample with approximately 350,000 clones, roughly nine tenths of them seen once. Sequenced material: peripheral blood. Source of these receptors: a woman aged 25 to 45 with COVID-19, enrolled during active disease.

V usage is TRBV6-2 or TRBV6-3 and J usage is TRBJ1-1; D is unclear. In germline, CDR1 is MNHEY, CDR2 SVGEGT. Trimming removed 6 bases at V and 6 bases at J, with 23 bases between. This CDR3 spans 16 amino acids. The CDR3, as DNA: TGTGCCAGCAGCCCTTACCTCAGGCCCCATTGGGCTGAAGCTTTCTTT. It codes for CASSPYLRPHWAEAFF.

V gene TRBV4-1 combines with J gene TRBJ1-6; D call uncertain. The V gene lost 6 bases and the J gene lost 11 bases, with 11 bases spanning the gap. The CDR3 is 12 amino acids. Germline values: CDR1 MGHRA, CDR2 YSYEKL. DNA of the CDR3: TGCGCCAGCAGTAGAACCGGGGCACCCCTCCACTTT. Amino acids: CASSRTGAPLHF.

The chain joins TRBV6-2 or TRBV6-3 to TRBJ2-7; maybe TRBD2 (6 bases). V was shortened by 6 bases and J by 6 bases, with 21 bases between the two germline ends. CDR3 length: 15 amino acids. Germline values: CDR1 MNHEY, CDR2 SVGEGT. DNA of the CDR3: TGTGCCAGCAGCTCACTCCGGGGGAGCGTCTCCGAGCAGTACGTC. Its protein is CASSSLRGSVSEQYV.

This clone was observed a handful of times. This sequence joins TRBV9 and TRBJ1-1; 7 bases map to TRBD1. The germline gives CDR1 SGDLS, CDR2 YYNGEE. The V and J ends lost 2 bases and 4 bases, in that order; junction bases with no gene match: 2. The CDR3 runs 13 residues. The CDR3 region is CASSVTGFTEAFF. The CDR3 DNA reads TGTGCCAGCAGCGTGACAGGGTTCACTGAAGCTTTCTTT.

In its sample, this clone was seen once. V gene TRBV6-1 combines with J gene TRBJ2-2; 7 bases fit TRBD1. The V gene's germline CDR1 is MNHNS and CDR2 SASEGT. Losses at the gene ends were 5 bases for V and 5 bases for J; bases not matched to a gene: 8. This CDR3 is 15 amino acids long. The DNA of the CDR3 is TGTGCCAGCAGTTCGGGATACAGGGGTACCGGGGAGCTGTTTTTT. This encodes CASSSGYRGTGELFF.

On this clone itself: Different DNA sequences within this sample yield the same CDR3. The chain uses TRBV9 and TRBJ2-3; 7 bases line up with TRBD1. Germline values: CDR1 SGDLS, CDR2 YYNGEE. The CDR3 has 13 amino acids. The trim removed 2 bases at V and 3 bases at J, leaving 0 bases unmatched. The CDR3 here is CASSVTGTDTQYF. The CDR3 DNA reads TGTGCCAGCAGCGTGACAGGGACAGATACGCAGTATTTT.

The rearrangement uses TRBV28 and TRBJ2-7, with 9 bases that match TRBD1. J was trimmed by 5 bases and V by 4 bases; bases with no gene match: 9. There are 15 residues in the CDR3. Germline CDR1 is MDHEN and CDR2 is SYDVKM. The chain's CDR3 is CASSSSGTGFHEQYF. The CDR3 bases are TGTGCCAGCAGTTCCTCCGGGACAGGGTTCCACGAGCAGTACTTC.

The J gene is TRBJ2-1, the V gene TRBV7-9; 8 positions agree with TRBD1. Germline CDR1 reads SEHNR; CDR2 reads FQNEAQ (reference sequence). V was clipped by 6 bases and J by 9 bases; unmatched bases: 10. This CDR3 region has 14 residues. The CDR3 sequence is CASRPGQGGGEQFF. In DNA, the CDR3 is TGTGCCAGCAGACCCGGACAGGGAGGCGGTGAGCAGTTCTTC.

The DNA for the CDR3 is TGTGCCAGCAGCGTAGACCTAGCGGGAGTAAAGAATGAGCAGTTCTTC. Protein product: CASSVDLAGVKNEQFF. The V gene is TRBV9, the J gene TRBJ2-1, with 10 bases lining up with TRBD2. The CDR3 is 16 residues long. The V gene end was trimmed by 0 bases and the J gene end by 7 bases; junction bases not matched to a gene: 7. CDR1 SGDLS and CDR2 YYNGEE come from the germline V gene.